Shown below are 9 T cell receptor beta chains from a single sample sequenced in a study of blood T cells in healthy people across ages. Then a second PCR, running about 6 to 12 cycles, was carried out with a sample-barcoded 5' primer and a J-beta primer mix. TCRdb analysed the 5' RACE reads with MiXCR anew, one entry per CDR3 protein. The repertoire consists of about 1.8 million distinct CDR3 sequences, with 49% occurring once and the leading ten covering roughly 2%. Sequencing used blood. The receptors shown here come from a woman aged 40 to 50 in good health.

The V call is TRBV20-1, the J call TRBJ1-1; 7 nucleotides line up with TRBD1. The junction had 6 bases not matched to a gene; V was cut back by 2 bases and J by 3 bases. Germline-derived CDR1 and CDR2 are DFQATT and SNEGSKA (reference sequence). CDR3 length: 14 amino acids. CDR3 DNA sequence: TGCAGTGCTAGACCGACAGGGAAGGACACTGAAGCTTTCTTT. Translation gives CSARPTGKDTEAFF.

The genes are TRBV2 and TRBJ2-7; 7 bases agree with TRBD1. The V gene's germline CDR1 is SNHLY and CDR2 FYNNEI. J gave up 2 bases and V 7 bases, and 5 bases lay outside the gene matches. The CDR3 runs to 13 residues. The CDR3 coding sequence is TGTGCCAGCAAATCAGGGGGACCCTACGAGCAGTACTTC. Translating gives CASKSGGPYEQYF.

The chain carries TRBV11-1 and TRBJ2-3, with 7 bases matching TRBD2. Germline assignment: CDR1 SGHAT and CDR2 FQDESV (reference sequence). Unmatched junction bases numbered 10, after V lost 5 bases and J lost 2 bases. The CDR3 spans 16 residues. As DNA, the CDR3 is TGTGCCAGCAGCCCACTGGGGCTAGCGGACACAGATACGCAGTATTTT. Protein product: CASSPLGLADTDTQYF.

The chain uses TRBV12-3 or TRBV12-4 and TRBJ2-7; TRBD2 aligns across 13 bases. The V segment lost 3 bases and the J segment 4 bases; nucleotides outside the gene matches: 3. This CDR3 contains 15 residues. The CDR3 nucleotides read TGTGCCAGCAGTTTCGGGACTAGCGGGATTTACGAGCAGTACTTC. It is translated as CASSFGTSGIYEQYF.

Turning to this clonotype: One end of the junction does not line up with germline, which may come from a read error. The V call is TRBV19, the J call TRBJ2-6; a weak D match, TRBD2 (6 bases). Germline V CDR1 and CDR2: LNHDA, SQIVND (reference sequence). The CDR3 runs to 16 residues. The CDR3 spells CACRPRDLFGANVLTF. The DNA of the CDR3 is TGTGCCTGTAGACCCAGGGACTTATTTGGGGCCAACGTCCTGACTTTC. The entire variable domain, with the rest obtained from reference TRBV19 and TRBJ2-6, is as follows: DGGITQSPKYLFRKEGQNVTLSCEQNLNHDAMYWYRQDPGQGLRLIYYSQIVNDFQKGDIAEGYSVSREKKESFPLTVTSAQKNPTAFYLCACRPRDLFGANVLTFGAGSRLTVL.

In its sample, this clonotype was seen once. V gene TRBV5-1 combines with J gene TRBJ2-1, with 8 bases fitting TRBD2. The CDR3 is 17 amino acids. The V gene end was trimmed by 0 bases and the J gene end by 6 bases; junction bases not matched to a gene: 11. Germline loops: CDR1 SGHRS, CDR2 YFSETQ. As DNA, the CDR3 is TGCGCCAGCAGCTTGGAACTAGCGGTATACGGGGGCAATGAGCAGTTCTTC. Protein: CASSLELAVYGGNEQFF.

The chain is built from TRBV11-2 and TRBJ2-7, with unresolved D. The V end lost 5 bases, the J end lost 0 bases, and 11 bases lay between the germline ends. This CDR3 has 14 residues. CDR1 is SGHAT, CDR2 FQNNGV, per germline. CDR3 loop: CASSTALHSYEQYF. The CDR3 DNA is TGTGCCAGCAGCACCGCCCTTCACTCCTACGAGCAGTACTTC.

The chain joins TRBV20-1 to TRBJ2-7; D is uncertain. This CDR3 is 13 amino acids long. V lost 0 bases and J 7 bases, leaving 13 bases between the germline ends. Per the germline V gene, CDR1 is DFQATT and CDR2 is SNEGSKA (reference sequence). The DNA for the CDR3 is TGCAGTGCTAGAGATTCACAACACAATGAGCAGTACTTC. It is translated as CSARDSQHNEQYF.

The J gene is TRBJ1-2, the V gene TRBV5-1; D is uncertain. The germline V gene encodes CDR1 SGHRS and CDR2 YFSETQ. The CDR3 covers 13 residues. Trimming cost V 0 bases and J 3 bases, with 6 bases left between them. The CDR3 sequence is CASSLDRYYGYTF. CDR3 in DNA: TGCGCCAGCAGCTTGGACCGATACTATGGCTACACCTTC.